This T cell receptor beta chain originates from a study of T-cell memory formation after mild COVID-19 (dated by TCRdb to the early 2020s). For the study in its entirety: TCR sequence clusters from the two donors were largely donor specific. T-cell clones expanding and contracting after mild COVID-19 in a couple of donors were tracked by longitudinal TCRalpha and TCRbeta repertoire sequencing. The cohort was made up of two young adult volunteers, one female and one male, who were previously healthy. What the research found in general, with its limitations: The second-wave clones that peaked on day 37 were not confirmed to be SARS-CoV-2 specific. Clones that contracted from day 15 to 85 showed balanced CD4/CD8 phenotypes, whereas a second wave of clones that expanded from day 15 to 37 leaned towards CD4+. Contracting CD4+ clones were located mainly in the CM and EM memory subsets, whereas CD8+ clones were found to be enriched in EMRA. Only two mild cases were covered in the study, and larger cohorts including severe cases with pre-infection samples were considered necessary. Some responding clones were detected in pre-infection memory, suggesting pre-existing cross-reactive memory T cells joined the SARS-CoV-2 response.

V is cut by 1 base and J by 3 bases, and the space between the germline ends is 5 bases. Reading the germline V gene (reference sequence) gives CDR1 SGHKS and CDR2 YYEKEE. The CDR3 starts with the cysteine, ends with the phenylalanine, and has 12 residues. The entry retains the CDR3 DNA only, 36 bases that are in frame from base 1. PBMCs were isolated by Ficoll-Paque density gradient centrifugation. Sequencing instrument: Illumina NovaSeq 6000. TCRalpha and TCRbeta cDNA libraries were constructed by 5'RACE with constant-segment primers, with sample barcodes and unique molecular identifiers being introduced. RNA was extracted from every sample with Trizol reagent. Amplification of the libraries took two PCR steps, and the second step added a second sample barcode plus Illumina TruSeq adapters. The libraries were sequenced on an Illumina NovaSeq using 2 x 150 bp paired-end reads. The authors' analysis ran thus. Demultiplexing of reads and collapsing into UMI-guided consensus sequences were performed with migec v1.2.7. Using mixcr v2.1.11, UMI consensuses were aligned to TRA and TRB V and J templates and then assembled into clonotypes. Expanded or contracted clonotypes were those called significant by both edgeR and NoisET, with noise models trained on biological replicates. For edgeR calls, the thresholds were a false discovery rate-adjusted p below 0.01 and a log2 fold-change of 1. PCA with hierarchical clustering of max-normalized trajectories of the 1000 most abundant clonotypes was used as exploratory dynamics analysis. Each responding clone was given a CD4 or CD8 phenotype based on the CD4+ and CD8+ repertoires, which had been sequenced separately. TCRdb passed the public sequencing reads through fastp at Q25 and MiXCR, retaining productive beta sequences. Each CDR3 protein gets just one entry, which takes the most common genes and DNA from the rows behind it. These V and J calls rely on TCRdb rather than the paper's analysis. For this sample the table gives some 210,000 distinct CDR3 sequences, of which around 26% were detected only once. The top ten constitute 10% to 12% of the sample.

In regard to this clonotype: What this receptor recognizes is not known. The input lacks base qualities; no much larger clone sits a single base away.

The V gene is TRBV5-5 and the J gene is TRBJ2-7; the D gene remains uncertain. The source material was PBMCs or a T cell subset sorted from them (not recorded which). This TCR was sampled from an adult woman who had mild COVID-19 (a few samples of this study predate the infection). The sample titles of this study are shuffled in the database, so cell type and time point are left out; the donor was told from shared clones. The nucleotide sequence reads TGTGCCAGCAGCTTGAACGACTACGAGCAGTACTTC. This sequence encodes CASSLNDYEQYF.